This T cell receptor beta chain is from a study of blood T cell repertoires in COVID-19. Study summary: Collection of acute and convalescent COVID-19 samples took place in the United States, Italy and Spain. The analysed material was cDNA or gDNA that came from T cells, B-cell-depleted T cells, or PBMCs.

In terms of age and location, participants ranged from roughly 18 to 100 years and lived in approximately 24 US areas. Assay: immunoSEQ multiplex PCR; the TCRdb copy retains only in-frame clones and omits some. The sample shows 200,000 or so clones, about 87% of them seen only once. CDR1 is SEHNR, CDR2 FQNEAQ, per germline (reference sequence). The CDR3 is 15 amino acids. Trimming shortened V by 4 bases and J by 0 bases, and 12 bases separated the two germline ends. What was sequenced was PBMCs or T cells enriched from blood (not recorded which). This receptor was identified in a young woman who had recovered from COVID-19. This chain joins TRBV7-9 and TRBJ1-1; no firm D call. CDR3 loop: CASSSGERLNTEAFF. The CDR3 nucleotides are TGTGCCAGCAGCTCCGGAGAGAGGTTGAACACTGAAGCTTTCTTT.